The 7 T cell receptor beta chains presented below share a single source sample, sequenced in a study of control samples from healthy donors and cancer patients. Repertoires were generated with immunoSEQ multiplex PCR, while TCRdb's copy carries only in-frame clones and drops some. In the table there are roughly 68,000 clones, over 80% of which are singletons. The specimen sequenced was blood. The source of these receptors is a man between 60 and 70 years old in good health.

V gene TRBV30 combines with J gene TRBJ1-1, with 9 bases fitting TRBD1. The germline V gene encodes CDR1 GTSNPN and CDR2 SVGIG (reference sequence). This CDR3 has 15 residues. The J segment lost 4 bases and the V segment lost 1 base, leaving 7 bases of the junction unmatched. Here the CDR3 DNA reads TGTGCCTGGAGTGATACAGGGGGCGCGATCACTGAAGCTTTCTTT. It translates to CAWSDTGGAITEAFF.

The V gene is TRBV5-1, the J gene TRBJ2-3, with a possible D match to TRBD2 (6 bases). V was cut by 0 bases and J by 3 bases, with 14 bases left in between. The CDR3 covers 16 residues. Germline CDR1 SGHRS, CDR2 YFSETQ. The DNA for the CDR3 is TGCGCCAGCAGCTTGGTGGCCGGAGGGGTAACAGATACGCAGTATTTT. Its translation is CASSLVAGGVTDTQYF.

The chain carries TRBV7-2 and TRBJ2-4, with 7 bases lining up with TRBD1. The length of the CDR3 is 16 residues. Germline V lookup: CDR1 SGHTA, CDR2 FQGNSA. After removal of 4 bases from V and 0 bases from J, the junction contained 6 bases not matched to a gene. In nucleotides, the CDR3 is TGTGCCAGCAGCTCCCGGACAGGCCTAGCCAAAAACATTCAGTACTTC. It translates to CASSSRTGLAKNIQYF.

V is TRBV9 and J is TRBJ2-2, with TRBD2 matching 14 bases. Germline V gene data show CDR1 as SGDLS and CDR2 as YYNGEE. V dropped 3 bases and J dropped 0; count of bases not matched to a gene: 7. The CDR3 contains 19 residues. For the CDR3, the DNA is TGTGCCAGCAGCGAGCGACTAGCGGGAGGGCAAACGAACACCGGGGAGCTGTTTTTT. It specifies CASSERLAGGQTNTGELFF.

The chain has TRBV19 and TRBJ1-5; 7 nucleotides match TRBD1. The CDR3 has 14 residues. V was clipped by 8 bases and J by 6 bases; unmatched bases: 10. Germline loops: CDR1 LNHDA, CDR2 SQIVND (reference sequence). CDR3 nucleotide sequence: TGTGCCAGTCGGGGGACAGTTGCTACTCAGCCCCAGCATTTT. It translates to CASRGTVATQPQHF.

V is TRBV7-2 and J is TRBJ2-7; 9 bases fit TRBD1. Germline trimming cut 5 bases from V and 3 bases from J; bases unmatched to any gene: 5. Germline V gives CDR1 SGHTA, CDR2 FQGNSA. The CDR3 has 14 amino acids. CDR3: CASSRPGQGYEQYF. Written as DNA, the CDR3 is TGTGCCAGCAGCCGCCCGGGACAGGGCTACGAGCAGTACTTC. Full variable domain (remainder filled in from reference TRBV7-2 and TRBJ2-7): GAGVSQSPSNKVTEKGKDVELRCDPISGHTALYWYRQSLGQGLEFLIYFQGNSAPDKSGLPSDRFSAERTGGSVSTLTIQRTQQEDSAVYLCASSRPGQGYEQYFGPGTRLTVT.

This clone was counted a few times. The chain carries TRBV6-1 and TRBJ1-2; D ambiguous. In germline, CDR1 is MNHNS, CDR2 SASEGT. V dropped 1 base and J dropped 2 bases, with 11 bases sitting between them. CDR3 length: 15 residues. CDR3 nucleotide sequence: TGTGCCAGCAGTGAAGGCGGGTCGCCAAACTATGGCTACACCTTC. Translating gives CASSEGGSPNYGYTF.